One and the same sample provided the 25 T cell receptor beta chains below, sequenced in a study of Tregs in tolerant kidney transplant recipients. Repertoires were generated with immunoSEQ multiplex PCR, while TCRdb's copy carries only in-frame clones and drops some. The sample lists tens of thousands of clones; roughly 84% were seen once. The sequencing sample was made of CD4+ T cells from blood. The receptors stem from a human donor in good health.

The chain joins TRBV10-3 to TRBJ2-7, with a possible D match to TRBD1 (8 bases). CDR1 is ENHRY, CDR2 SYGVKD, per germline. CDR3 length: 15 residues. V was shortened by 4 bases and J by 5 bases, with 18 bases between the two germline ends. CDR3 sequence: CAISAGGGGVHEQYF. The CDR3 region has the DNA TGTGCCATCAGTGCAGGGGGCGGGGGTGTCCACGAGCAGTACTTC.

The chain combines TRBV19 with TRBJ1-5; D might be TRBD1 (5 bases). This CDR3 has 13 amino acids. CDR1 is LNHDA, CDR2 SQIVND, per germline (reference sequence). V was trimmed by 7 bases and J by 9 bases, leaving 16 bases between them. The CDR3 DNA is TGTGCCAGTACCCCAACATGGGGCGGGCCCCAGCATTTT. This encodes CASTPTWGGPQHF.

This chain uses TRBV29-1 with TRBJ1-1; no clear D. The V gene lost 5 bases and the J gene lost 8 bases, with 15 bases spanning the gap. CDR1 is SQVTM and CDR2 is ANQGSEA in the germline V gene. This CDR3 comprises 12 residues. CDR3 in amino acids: CSVIDRTTEAFF. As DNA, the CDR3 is TGCAGCGTTATTGATCGTACTACCGAAGCTTTCTTT.

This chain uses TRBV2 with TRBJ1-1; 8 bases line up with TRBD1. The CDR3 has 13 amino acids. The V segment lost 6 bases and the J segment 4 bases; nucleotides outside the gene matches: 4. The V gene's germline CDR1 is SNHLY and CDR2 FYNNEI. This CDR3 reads CASRYTGGTEAFF. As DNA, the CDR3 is TGTGCCAGCAGGTATACAGGGGGCACTGAAGCTTTCTTT.

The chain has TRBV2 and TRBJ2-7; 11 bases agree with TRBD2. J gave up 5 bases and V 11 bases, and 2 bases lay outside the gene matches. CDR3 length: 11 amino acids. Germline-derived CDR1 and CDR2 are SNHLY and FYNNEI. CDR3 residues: CAWGLADEQYF. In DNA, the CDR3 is TGTGCCTGGGGACTAGCGGACGAGCAGTACTTC.

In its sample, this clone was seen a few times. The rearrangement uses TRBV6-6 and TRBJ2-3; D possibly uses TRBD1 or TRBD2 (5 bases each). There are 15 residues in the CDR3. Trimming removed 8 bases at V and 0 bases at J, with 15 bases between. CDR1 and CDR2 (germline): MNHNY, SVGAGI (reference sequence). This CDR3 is CASAVTADSTDTQYF. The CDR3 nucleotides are TGTGCCAGCGCGGTGACAGCGGATAGCACAGATACGCAGTATTTT.

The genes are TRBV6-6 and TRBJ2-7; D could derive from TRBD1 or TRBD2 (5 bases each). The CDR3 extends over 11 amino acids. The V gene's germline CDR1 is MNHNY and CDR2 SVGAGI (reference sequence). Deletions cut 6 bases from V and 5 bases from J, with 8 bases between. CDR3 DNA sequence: TGTGCCAGCAGGAGGGACGACGAGCAGTACTTC. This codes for CASRRDDEQYF.

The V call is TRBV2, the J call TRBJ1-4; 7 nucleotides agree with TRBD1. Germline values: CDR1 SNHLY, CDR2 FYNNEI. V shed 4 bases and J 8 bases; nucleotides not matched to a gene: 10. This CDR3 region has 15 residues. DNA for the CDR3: TGTGCCAGCAGTGTTTTAAGGGGGCGAGGAGAAAAACTGTTTTTT. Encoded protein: CASSVLRGRGEKLFF.

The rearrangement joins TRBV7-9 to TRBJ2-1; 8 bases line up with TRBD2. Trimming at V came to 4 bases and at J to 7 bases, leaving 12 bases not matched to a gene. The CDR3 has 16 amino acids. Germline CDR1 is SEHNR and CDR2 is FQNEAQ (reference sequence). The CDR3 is CASSSPGLGVSNEQFF. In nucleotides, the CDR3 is TGTGCCAGCAGCTCCCCGGGACTAGGAGTTTCGAATGAGCAGTTCTTC. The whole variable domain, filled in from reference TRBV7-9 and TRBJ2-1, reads DTGVSQNPRHKITKRGQNVTFRCDPISEHNRLYWYRQTLGQGPEFLTYFQNEAQLEKSRLLSDRFSAERPKGSFSTLEIQRTEQGDSAMYLCASSSPGLGVSNEQFFGPGTRLTVL.

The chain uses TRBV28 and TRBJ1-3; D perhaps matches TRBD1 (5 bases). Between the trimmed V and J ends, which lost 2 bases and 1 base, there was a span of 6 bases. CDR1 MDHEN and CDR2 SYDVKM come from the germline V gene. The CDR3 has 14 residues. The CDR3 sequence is CASSLQGSGNTIYF. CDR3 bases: TGTGCCAGCAGTTTACAGGGATCTGGAAACACCATATATTTT.

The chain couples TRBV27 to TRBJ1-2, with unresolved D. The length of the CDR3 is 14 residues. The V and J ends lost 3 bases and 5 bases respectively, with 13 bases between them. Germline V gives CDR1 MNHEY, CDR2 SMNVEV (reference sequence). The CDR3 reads CASSFQASGYGYTF. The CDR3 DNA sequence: TGTGCCAGCAGTTTTCAGGCCTCGGGGTATGGCTACACCTTC.

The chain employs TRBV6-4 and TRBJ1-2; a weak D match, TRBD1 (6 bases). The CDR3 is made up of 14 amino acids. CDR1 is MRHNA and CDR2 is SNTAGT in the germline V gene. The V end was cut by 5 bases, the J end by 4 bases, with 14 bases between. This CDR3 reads CASSRDNKGYGYTF. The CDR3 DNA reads TGTGCCAGCAGTAGGGACAACAAGGGCTATGGCTACACCTTC.

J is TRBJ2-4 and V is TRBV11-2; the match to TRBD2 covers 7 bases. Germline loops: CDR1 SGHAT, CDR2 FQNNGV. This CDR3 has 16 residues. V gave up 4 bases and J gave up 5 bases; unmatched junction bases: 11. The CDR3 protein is CASSSSGPGGENIQYF. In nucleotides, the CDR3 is TGTGCCAGCAGCTCTAGCGGTCCTGGAGGGGAAAACATTCAGTACTTC. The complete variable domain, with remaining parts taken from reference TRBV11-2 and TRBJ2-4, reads EAGVAQSPRYKIIEKRQSVAFWCNPISGHATLYWYQQILGQGPKLLIQFQNNGVVDDSQLPKDRFSAERLKGVDSTLKIQPAKLEDSAVYLCASSSSGPGGENIQYFGAGTRLSVL.

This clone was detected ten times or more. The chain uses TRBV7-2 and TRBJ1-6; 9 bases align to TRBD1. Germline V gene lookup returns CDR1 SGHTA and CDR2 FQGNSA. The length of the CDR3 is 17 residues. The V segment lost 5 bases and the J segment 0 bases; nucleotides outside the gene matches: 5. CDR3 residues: CASSPDRGPSYNSPLHF. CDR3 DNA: TGTGCCAGCAGCCCGGACAGGGGTCCCTCCTATAATTCACCCCTCCACTTT.

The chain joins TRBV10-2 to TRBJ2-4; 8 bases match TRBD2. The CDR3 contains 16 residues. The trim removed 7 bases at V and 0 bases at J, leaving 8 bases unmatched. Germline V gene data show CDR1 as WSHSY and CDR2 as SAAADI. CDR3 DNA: TGCGCCAGCACCACCGGGGGGGGGACAGCCAAAAACATTCAGTACTTC. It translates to CASTTGGGTAKNIQYF.

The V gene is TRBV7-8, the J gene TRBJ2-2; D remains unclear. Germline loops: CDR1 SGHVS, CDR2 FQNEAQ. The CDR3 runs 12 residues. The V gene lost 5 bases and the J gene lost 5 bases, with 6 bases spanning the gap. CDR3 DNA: TGTGCCAGCAGCCTTCGTACCGGGGAGCTGTTTTTT. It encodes CASSLRTGELFF. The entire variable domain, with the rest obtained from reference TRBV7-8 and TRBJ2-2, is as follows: GAGVSQSPRYKVAKRGQDVALRCDPISGHVSLFWYQQALGQGPEFLTYFQNEAQLDKSGLPSDRFFAERPEGSVSTLKIQRTQQEDSAVYLCASSLRTGELFFGEGSRLTVL.

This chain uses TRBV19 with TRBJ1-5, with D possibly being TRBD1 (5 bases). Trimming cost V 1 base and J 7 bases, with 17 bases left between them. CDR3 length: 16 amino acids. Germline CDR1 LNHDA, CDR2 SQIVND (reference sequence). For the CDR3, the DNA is TGTGCCAGTAGTATAGGCTGGGACTTAGTATCGCAGCCCCAGCATTTT. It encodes CASSIGWDLVSQPQHF.

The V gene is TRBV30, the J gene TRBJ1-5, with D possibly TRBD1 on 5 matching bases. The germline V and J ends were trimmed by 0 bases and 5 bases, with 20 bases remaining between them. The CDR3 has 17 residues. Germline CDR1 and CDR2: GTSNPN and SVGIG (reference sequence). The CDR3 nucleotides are TGTGCCTGGAGTGTACGGGGGGGGTCCCTTAGAGATCAGCCCCAGCATTTT. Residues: CAWSVRGGSLRDQPQHF.

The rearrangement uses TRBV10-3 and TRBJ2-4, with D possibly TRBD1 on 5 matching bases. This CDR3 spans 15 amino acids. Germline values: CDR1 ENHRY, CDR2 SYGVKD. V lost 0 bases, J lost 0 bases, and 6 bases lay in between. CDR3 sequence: CAISESTAAKNIQYF. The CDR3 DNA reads TGTGCCATCAGTGAGTCGACAGCAGCCAAAAACATTCAGTACTTC.

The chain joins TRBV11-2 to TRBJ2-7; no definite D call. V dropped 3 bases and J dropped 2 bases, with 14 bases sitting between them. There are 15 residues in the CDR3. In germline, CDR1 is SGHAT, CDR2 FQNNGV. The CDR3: CASSLRSPGPYEQYF. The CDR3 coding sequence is TGTGCCAGCAGCTTGCGGTCACCCGGCCCCTACGAGCAGTACTTC.

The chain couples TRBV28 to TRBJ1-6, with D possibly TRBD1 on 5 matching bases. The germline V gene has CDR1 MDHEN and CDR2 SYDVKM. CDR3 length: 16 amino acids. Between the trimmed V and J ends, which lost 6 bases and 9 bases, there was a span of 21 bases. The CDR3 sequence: CASSLPPGVPISPLHF. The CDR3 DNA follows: TGTGCCAGCAGCCTCCCTCCGGGGGTTCCGATTTCACCCCTCCACTTT.

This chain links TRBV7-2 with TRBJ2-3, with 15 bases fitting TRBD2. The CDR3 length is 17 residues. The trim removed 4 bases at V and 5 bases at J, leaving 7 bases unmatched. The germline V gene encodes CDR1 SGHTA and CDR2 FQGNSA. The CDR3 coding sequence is TGTGCCAGCAGCTCGAATCAGGGACTAGCGGGAGGAGATACGCAGTATTTT. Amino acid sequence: CASSSNQGLAGGDTQYF.

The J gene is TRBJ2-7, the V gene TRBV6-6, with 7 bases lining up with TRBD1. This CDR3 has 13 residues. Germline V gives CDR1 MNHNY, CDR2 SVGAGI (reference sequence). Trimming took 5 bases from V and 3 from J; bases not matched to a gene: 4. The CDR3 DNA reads TGTGCCAGCAGTGGAAGACAGGGCTACGAGCAGTACTTC. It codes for CASSGRQGYEQYF.

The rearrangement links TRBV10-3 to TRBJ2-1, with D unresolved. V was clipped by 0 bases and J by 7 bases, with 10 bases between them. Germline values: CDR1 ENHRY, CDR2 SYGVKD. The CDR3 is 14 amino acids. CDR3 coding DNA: TGTGCCATCAGTGAGTCGAAGGGCATAAATGAGCAGTTCTTC. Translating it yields CAISESKGINEQFF.

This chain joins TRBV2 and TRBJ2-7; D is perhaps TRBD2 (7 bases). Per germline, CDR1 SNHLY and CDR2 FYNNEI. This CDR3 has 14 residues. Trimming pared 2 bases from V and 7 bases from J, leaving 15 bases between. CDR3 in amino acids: CASSERGGAQEQYF. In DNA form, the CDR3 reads TGTGCCAGCAGTGAAAGAGGGGGGGCCCAAGAGCAGTACTTC. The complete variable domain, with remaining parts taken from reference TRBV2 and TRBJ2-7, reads EPEVTQTPSHQVTQMGQEVILRCVPISNHLYFYWYRQILGQKVEFLVSFYNNEISEKSEIFDDQFSVERPDGSNFTLKIRSTKLEDSAMYFCASSERGGAQEQYFGPGTRLTVT.